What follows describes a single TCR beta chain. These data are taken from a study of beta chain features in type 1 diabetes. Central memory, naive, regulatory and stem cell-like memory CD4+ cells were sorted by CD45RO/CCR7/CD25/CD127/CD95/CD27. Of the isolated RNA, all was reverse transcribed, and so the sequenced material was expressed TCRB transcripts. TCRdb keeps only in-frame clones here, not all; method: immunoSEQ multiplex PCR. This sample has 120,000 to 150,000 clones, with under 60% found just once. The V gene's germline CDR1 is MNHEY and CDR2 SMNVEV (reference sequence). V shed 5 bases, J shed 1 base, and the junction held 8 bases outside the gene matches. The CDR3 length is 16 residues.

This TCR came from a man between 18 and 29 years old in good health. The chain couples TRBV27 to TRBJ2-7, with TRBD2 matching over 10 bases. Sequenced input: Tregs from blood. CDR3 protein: CASSPRPLAGSYEQYF. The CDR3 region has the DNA TGTGCCAGCAGTCCCCGTCCACTAGCGGGATCCTACGAGCAGTACTTC.